This T cell receptor (beta chain) was captured in a study of shared clonotypes between healthy human individuals. Findings and caveats of the study: Investigators expected sequencing depth to affect clonotype sharing among donors. What limited the represented genetic and exposure-history diversity was the small number of donors.

Unsorted PBMCs provided DNA that was sequenced on ten immunoSEQ deep assay plates. Data came from immunoSEQ multiplex PCR; TCRdb stores just in-frame clones and leaves some out. This repertoire shows about 560,000 clones, around 81% found once; its top ten account for about 12%. V trimming: 3 bases; J trimming: 2 bases; junction bases outside the gene matches: 9. The CDR3 consists of 18 residues. Germline V gene sequence: CDR1 SGHAT, CDR2 FQNNGV. For this clone: Its antigen is unknown.

The chain recombines TRBV11-2 with TRBJ2-3, with 12 bases aligning to TRBD2. Specimen: PBMCs. The receptor's source is a woman aged 40 to 49 in good health. Some clones in this sample may be carry-over from other donors' samples. The CDR3 loop reads CASSLSPLAGGNTDTQYF. In DNA, the CDR3 is TGTGCCAGCAGCTTGTCGCCACTAGCGGGAGGAAACACAGATACGCAGTATTTT.